This is a list of T cell receptor beta chains from one sample in a study of early T cells in non-severe SARS-CoV-2 infection. TCRdb itself ran the 5' RACE reads through MiXCR, one entry per CDR3 protein. This sample carries tens of thousands of distinct CDR3 sequences, 6.3% of them seen once, and the ten largest clones take about 5.9%. The sample taken for sequencing was whole blood. These receptors all stem from an adult who was a healthcare worker with PCR-confirmed SARS-CoV-2 infection or an uninfected control (not recorded which). The CDR3 runs from the conserved cysteine through the conserved F or W. Fields, in order: J gene, D gene, V gene, clone size, CDR3 DNA, CDR3 protein. A D gene is named only where the DNA matches it firmly. A row's size may be missing; if present it is once, few, many or a size class.

TRBJ2-5	NA	TRBV7-7	few	TGTGCCAGCAGCTTATCCGGCAGGGCCGAGACCCAGTACTTC	CASSLSGRAETQYF
TRBJ1-2	NA	TRBV5-4	NA	TGTGCCAGCAGCGGAGTGGTCACTAACTATGGCTACACCTTC	CASSGVVTNYGYTF
TRBJ2-1	TRBD2	TRBV24-1	NA	TGTGCCACCCCCCCTCGGGTAGCGGGGGACAGCTCCTACAATGAGCAGTTCTTC	CATPPRVAGDSSYNEQFF
TRBJ2-7	NA	TRBV28	many	TGTGCCAGCAGTGACCTTCAGGTCGGGTCACACGAGCAGTACTTC	CASSDLQVGSHEQYF
TRBJ2-7	NA	TRBV20-1	NA	TGCAGTGCTAGCGGGGACCACTACGAGCAGTACTTC	CSASGDHYEQYF
TRBJ2-1	NA	TRBV19	few	TGTGCCAGTAGTATTGGAGGAGATGAGCAGTTCTTC	CASSIGGDEQFF
TRBJ2-2	TRBD1	TRBV19	NA	TGTGCCAGTACGATGAGGGGGCGAACCGGGGAGCTGTTTTTT	CASTMRGRTGELFF
TRBJ1-5	NA	TRBV28	many	TGTGCCAGCAGTTTGACACGTTGGCAGCCCCAGCATTTT	CASSLTRWQPQHF
TRBJ1-2	NA	TRBV7-9	medium-sized	TGTGCCGCTCAAGACCAGACAGGACAAAACTATGGCTACACCTTC	CAAQDQTGQNYGYTF
TRBJ2-7	NA	TRBV12-3/TRBV12-4	few	TGTGCCAGCAAGGTGGCAGGGCGAGCTCCCGAGCAGTACTTC	CASKVAGRAPEQYF
TRBJ2-3	NA	TRBV9	many	TGTGCCAGCAGCGTAGACGGACAATTCACAGATACGCAGTATTTT	CASSVDGQFTDTQYF
TRBJ2-4	TRBD1	TRBV7-9	many	TGTGCCAGCAGCCATACAGGGGCGGGTGCCAAAAACATTCAGTACTTC	CASSHTGAGAKNIQYF
TRBJ2-3	TRBD1	TRBV6-4	many	TGTGCCAGCAGTGGGACAGGGGGCACAGATACGCAGTATTTT	CASSGTGGTDTQYF
TRBJ2-1	NA	TRBV9	many	TGTGCCAGCAGCGTTCTTAGCTCCTACAATGAGCAGTTCTTC	CASSVLSSYNEQFF
TRBJ2-3	NA	TRBV13	NA	TGTGCCAGCAGCCAAGCCCCGGGAAGCACAGATACGCAGTATTTT	CASSQAPGSTDTQYF
TRBJ1-1	NA	TRBV28	NA	TGTGCCGGCAGTTCTACGGCGGCCTTTGGCACTGAAGCTTTCTTT	CAGSSTAAFGTEAFF
TRBJ2-5	NA	TRBV18	many	TGTGCCAGCTCACCGTACTACAGTGCCGATCAAGAGACCCAGTACTTC	CASSPYYSADQETQYF
TRBJ2-7	NA	TRBV20-1	few	TGCAGTGCTAACCGAGGACAGAACTACGAGCAGTACTTC	CSANRGQNYEQYF
TRBJ2-7	TRBD2	TRBV20-1	many	TGCAGTGCTACCCCTAGCGGACCAGTCTACGAGCAGTACTTC	CSATPSGPVYEQYF
TRBJ2-2	NA	TRBV2	NA	TGTGCCAGCATAAGTCCACACACCGGGGAGCTGTTTTTT	CASISPHTGELFF
TRBJ2-1	NA	TRBV7-3	few	TGTGCCAGCAGCCCCCAAGGAGGCGGTTCCTACAATGAGCAGTTCTTC	CASSPQGGGSYNEQFF
TRBJ2-3	TRBD1	TRBV27	many	TGTGCCAGCAGTTCGACAGGGTTCGAGGAATCAGATACGCAGTATTTT	CASSSTGFEESDTQYF